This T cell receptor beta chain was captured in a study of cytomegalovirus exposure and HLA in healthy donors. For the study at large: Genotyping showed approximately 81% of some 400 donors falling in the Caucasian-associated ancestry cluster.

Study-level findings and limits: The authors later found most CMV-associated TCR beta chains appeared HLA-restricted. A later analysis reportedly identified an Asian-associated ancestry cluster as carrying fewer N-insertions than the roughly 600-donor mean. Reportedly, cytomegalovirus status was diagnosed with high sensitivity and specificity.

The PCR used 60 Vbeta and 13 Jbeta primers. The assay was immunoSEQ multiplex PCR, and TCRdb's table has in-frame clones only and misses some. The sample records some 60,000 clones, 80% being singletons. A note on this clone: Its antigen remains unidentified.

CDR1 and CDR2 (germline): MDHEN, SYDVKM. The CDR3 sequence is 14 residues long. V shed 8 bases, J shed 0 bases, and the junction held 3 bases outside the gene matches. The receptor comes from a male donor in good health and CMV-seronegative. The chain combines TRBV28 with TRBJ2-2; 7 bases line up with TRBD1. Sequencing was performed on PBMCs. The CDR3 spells CASDRVPNTGELFF. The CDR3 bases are TGTGCCAGCGACAGGGTACCGAACACCGGGGAGCTGTTTTTT.